A selection of T cell receptor beta chains follows, all from one sample in a study of shared clonotypes between healthy human individuals. Clones were sequenced by immunoSEQ multiplex PCR, and TCRdb holds only the in-frame ones, with some missing. The repertoire includes about 2.3 million clones, less than 95% of them detected once, and about 0.41% sits in the top ten. Sequences were obtained from naive CD4+ T cells from PBMCs. The receptor source for this set is a young man in good health. Some clones in this sample may be carry-over from other donors' samples. The CDR3 runs from the conserved cysteine through the conserved F or W. D genes are given only for firm matches. Size is stated for part of the rows, as once, few or many counts, or as a class when the clone is expanded.

size: once
V: TRBV7-8
D: NA
J: TRBJ1-1
CDR3: CASSLVLTINTEAFF
DNA: TGTGCCAGCAGCTTAGTTTTGACCATCAACACTGAAGCTTTCTTT

size: NA
V: TRBV5-1
D: NA
J: TRBJ2-3
CDR3: CASSLGTGTSTDTQYF
DNA: TGCGCCAGCAGCTTGGGGACCGGGACAAGCACAGATACGCAGTATTTT

size: NA
V: TRBV28
D: NA
J: TRBJ2-7
CDR3: CASSGRGQYF
DNA: TGTGCCAGCAGCGGGCGGGGGCAGTACTTC

size: once
V: TRBV5-6
D: NA
J: TRBJ2-7
CDR3: CASSPGPLGYEQYF
DNA: TGTGCCAGCAGCCCGGGTCCCCTGGGCTACGAGCAGTACTTC

size: few
V: TRBV9
D: NA
J: TRBJ1-4
CDR3: CASSVGNLGNEKLFF
DNA: TGTGCCAGCAGCGTAGGTAACTTGGGGAATGAAAAACTGTTTTTT

size: NA
V: TRBV4-3
D: NA
J: TRBJ2-7
CDR3: CASSQDLGPYEQYF
DNA: TGCGCCAGCAGCCAAGATCTCGGGCCCTACGAGCAGTACTTC

size: NA
V: TRBV10-3
D: NA
J: TRBJ2-5
CDR3: CAISSGAMETQYF
DNA: TGTGCCATCAGCTCGGGGGCGATGGAGACCCAGTACTTC

size: NA
V: TRBV5-4
D: NA
J: TRBJ1-1
CDR3: CASKQGVNTEAFF
DNA: TGTGCCAGTAAGCAGGGCGTGAACACTGAAGCTTTCTTT

size: NA
V: TRBV7-2
D: NA
J: TRBJ1-2
CDR3: CASSLVSNYGYTF
DNA: TGTGCCAGCAGCTTAGTCAGCAACTATGGCTACACCTTC

size: NA
V: TRBV5-1
D: NA
J: TRBJ2-7
CDR3: CASSLGWGVYEQYF
DNA: TGCGCCAGCAGCTTGGGTTGGGGGGTCTACGAGCAGTACTTC

size: NA
V: TRBV27
D: TRBD1
J: TRBJ1-2
CDR3: CASSYKGQVHGYTF
DNA: TGTGCCAGCAGTTACAAGGGACAGGTCCATGGCTACACCTTC

size: NA
V: TRBV2
D: NA
J: TRBJ2-6
CDR3: CASSELGRMAGANVLTF
DNA: TGTGCCAGCAGTGAATTAGGCCGCATGGCTGGGGCCAACGTCCTGACTTTC

size: NA
V: TRBV9
D: TRBD1
J: TRBJ2-5
CDR3: CASSVQGEETQYF
DNA: TGTGCCAGCAGCGTCCAGGGGGAAGAGACCCAGTACTTC

size: few
V: TRBV6-5
D: NA
J: TRBJ1-1
CDR3: CASSPPTPIF
DNA: TGTGCCAGCAGCCCTCCCACACCGATCTTT

size: NA
V: TRBV30
D: NA
J: TRBJ1-1
CDR3: CAWSGQMNTEAFF
DNA: TGTGCCTGGAGCGGTCAGATGAACACTGAAGCTTTCTTT

size: NA
V: TRBV7-3
D: NA
J: TRBJ1-5
CDR3: CASSLTGVGQPQHF
DNA: TGTGCCAGCAGCTTAACAGGGGTTGGCCAGCCCCAGCATTTT

size: NA
V: TRBV5-6
D: TRBD1
J: TRBJ2-2
CDR3: CASSLGRDRGIGELFF
DNA: TGTGCCAGCAGCCTAGGGAGGGACAGGGGAATCGGGGAGCTGTTTTTT

size: NA
V: TRBV25-1
D: NA
J: TRBJ2-5
CDR3: CACSSSEETQYF
DNA: TGTGCCTGCTCATCCTCAGAGGAGACCCAGTACTTC

size: few
V: TRBV2
D: NA
J: TRBJ1-5
CDR3: CASSDEGQPQHF
DNA: TGTGCCAGCAGTGATGAGGGACAGCCCCAGCATTTT

size: NA
V: TRBV2
D: TRBD1
J: TRBJ1-1
CDR3: CASSATGGAMVTEAFF
DNA: TGTGCCAGCAGTGCCACAGGGGGCGCTATGGTCACTGAAGCTTTCTTT

size: NA
V: TRBV11-3
D: NA
J: TRBJ1-3
CDR3: CASSLFATGTPSGNTIYF
DNA: TGTGCCAGCAGCTTATTTGCCACAGGGACCCCCTCTGGAAACACCATATATTTT

size: NA
V: TRBV10-3
D: NA
J: TRBJ1-3
CDR3: CAISGSGKRNTIYF
DNA: TGTGCCATCAGTGGGTCAGGGAAACGAAACACCATATATTTT

size: few
V: TRBV4-3
D: NA
J: TRBJ2-2
CDR3: CASSPRGETGTGELFF
DNA: TGCGCCAGCAGCCCCAGGGGAGAGACAGGCACCGGGGAGCTGTTTTTT

size: NA
V: TRBV6-5
D: NA
J: TRBJ2-5
CDR3: CASKVRGVETQYF
DNA: TGTGCCAGTAAAGTACGGGGAGTGGAGACCCAGTACTTC

size: NA
V: TRBV6-5
D: NA
J: TRBJ1-2
CDR3: CASSSPSLGSYGYTF
DNA: TGTGCCAGCAGTTCCCCTTCTCTGGGGAGCTATGGCTACACCTTC

size: NA
V: TRBV28
D: NA
J: TRBJ2-3
CDR3: CASSPFRRDTQYF
DNA: TGTGCCAGCAGTCCCTTCCGTCGCGATACGCAGTATTTT

size: NA
V: TRBV18
D: NA
J: TRBJ1-2
CDR3: CASSPVQGDNYGYTF
DNA: TGTGCCAGCTCACCAGTGCAGGGAGATAACTATGGCTACACCTTC

size: NA
V: TRBV2
D: TRBD2
J: TRBJ2-2
CDR3: CASSAASGGNTGELFF
DNA: TGTGCCAGCAGTGCGGCTAGCGGAGGTAACACCGGGGAGCTGTTTTTT

size: once
V: TRBV19
D: TRBD1
J: TRBJ2-2
CDR3: CASTIGDRGQGGELFF
DNA: TGTGCCAGTACCATCGGGGACAGGGGGCAGGGCGGGGAGCTGTTTTTT

size: NA
V: TRBV4-1
D: TRBD2
J: TRBJ2-1
CDR3: CASSHLRAGVAYNEQFF
DNA: TGCGCCAGCAGCCACCTCAGAGCGGGAGTCGCCTACAATGAGCAGTTCTTC

size: NA
V: TRBV6-6
D: TRBD2
J: TRBJ2-2
CDR3: CASSYFRGEPGELFF
DNA: TGTGCCAGCAGTTACTTTCGGGGGGAGCCCGGGGAGCTGTTTTTT

size: NA
V: TRBV11-3
D: TRBD2
J: TRBJ2-3
CDR3: CASSLAGGLDTQYF
DNA: TGTGCCAGCAGCTTAGCGGGAGGTCTTGATACGCAGTATTTT

size: NA
V: TRBV9
D: NA
J: TRBJ1-1
CDR3: CASSVALANTEAFF
DNA: TGTGCCAGCAGCGTGGCCCTCGCGAACACTGAAGCTTTCTTT

size: NA
V: TRBV18
D: TRBD2
J: TRBJ2-7
CDR3: CASSTSGAYEQYF
DNA: TGTGCCAGCTCAACTAGCGGGGCCTACGAGCAGTACTTC

size: NA
V: TRBV29-1
D: TRBD1
J: TRBJ1-2
CDR3: CSTWTGGQGGYTF
DNA: TGCAGCACTTGGACAGGTGGACAGGGGGGCTACACCTTC

size: NA
V: TRBV5-1
D: NA
J: TRBJ2-3
CDR3: CASSLGPPPGTDTQYF
DNA: TGCGCCAGCAGCCTCGGGCCCCCCCCGGGAACAGATACGCAGTATTTT

size: NA
V: TRBV30
D: TRBD1
J: TRBJ2-2
CDR3: CAWIRDRDTGELFF
DNA: TGTGCCTGGATCCGGGACAGGGACACCGGGGAGCTGTTTTTT

size: NA
V: TRBV5-5
D: NA
J: TRBJ1-1
CDR3: CASSSGSVITEAFF
DNA: TGTGCCAGCAGCTCGGGTAGCGTCATCACTGAAGCTTTCTTT

size: NA
V: TRBV4-2
D: NA
J: TRBJ2-3
CDR3: CASSQDIGGPPDTQYF
DNA: TGTGCCAGCAGCCAAGATATTGGGGGCCCCCCCGATACGCAGTATTTT

size: few
V: TRBV6-1
D: TRBD1
J: TRBJ1-1
CDR3: CASRGDRVANTEAFF
DNA: TGTGCCAGCAGAGGAGACAGGGTAGCTAACACTGAAGCTTTCTTT

size: NA
V: TRBV7-2
D: TRBD1
J: TRBJ1-1
CDR3: CASSRNRGTEAFF
DNA: TGTGCCAGCAGCCGGAACAGGGGTACTGAAGCTTTCTTT

size: NA
V: TRBV2
D: NA
J: TRBJ1-1
CDR3: CASIMSQGENTEAFF
DNA: TGTGCCAGCATCATGTCCCAGGGAGAGAACACTGAAGCTTTCTTT

size: NA
V: TRBV2
D: TRBD1
J: TRBJ1-5
CDR3: CASGDRGSQPQHF
DNA: TGTGCCAGCGGTGACAGGGGAAGTCAGCCCCAGCATTTT

size: NA
V: TRBV7-7
D: TRBD1
J: TRBJ2-5
CDR3: CASSVQTGEETQYF
DNA: TGTGCCAGCAGCGTACAGACAGGGGAAGAGACCCAGTACTTC

size: NA
V: TRBV7-9
D: NA
J: TRBJ2-6
CDR3: CASSLPQEPGANVLTF
DNA: TGTGCCAGCAGCTTACCCCAAGAACCTGGGGCCAACGTCCTGACTTTC